Below, 30 T cell receptor beta chains from the same sample are listed, as sequenced in a study of blood T cell repertoires in COVID-19. Sequencing was performed with immunoSEQ multiplex PCR; in TCRdb, only in-frame clones are kept and a portion is missing. The sample shows about 180,000 clones, approximately 85% of them seen only once. The source material was PBMCs or T cells enriched from blood (not recorded which). These receptors all come from a man aged 35 to 55 who had recovered from COVID-19.

The CDR3 protein is CASSQGGSTEAFF. The CDR3 coding sequence is TGTGCCAGCAGCCAAGGAGGGAGTACTGAAGCTTTCTTT. The V gene is TRBV3-1 (or the pseudogene TRBV3-2), the J gene TRBJ1-1; D is undetermined. The CDR3 sequence is 13 residues long. V was trimmed by 1 base and J by 5 bases, leaving 8 bases between them. Germline lookup yields CDR1 LGHDT and CDR2 YNNKEL (reference sequence).

V usage is TRBV7-2 and J usage is TRBJ2-7; D possibly corresponds to TRBD2 (7 bases). The CDR3 runs 15 residues. The V end lost 5 bases, the J end lost 7 bases, and 21 bases lay between the germline ends. Germline V gives CDR1 SGHTA, CDR2 FQGNSA. CDR3 in amino acids: CASSERDIRAGEQYF. CDR3 in DNA: TGTGCCAGCAGCGAGCGGGACATTAGGGCAGGGGAGCAGTACTTC. Using reference TRBV7-2 and TRBJ2-7 for the parts outside the CDR3, the full variable domain is GAGVSQSPSNKVTEKGKDVELRCDPISGHTALYWYRQSLGQGLEFLIYFQGNSAPDKSGLPSDRFSAERTGGSVSTLTIQRTQQEDSAVYLCASSERDIRAGEQYFGPGTRLTVT.

This clone appeared a single time. V usage is TRBV9 and J usage is TRBJ1-6; unclear D gene. CDR1 is SGDLS and CDR2 is YYNGEE in the germline V gene. With 0 bases removed from V and 10 bases from J, the gap between germline ends came to 11 bases. This CDR3 is built from 14 residues. The CDR3 DNA sequence: TGTGCCAGCAGCGTAGCTGGGCAGACGTCACCCCTCCACTTT. This codes for CASSVAGQTSPLHF.

In its sample, this clone was seen a few times. The germline gene is not matched at one end of the junction; a read error may be the cause. This chain uses TRBV7-6 with TRBJ1-6; D is possibly TRBD1 (6 bases). CDR1 is SGHVS and CDR2 is FNYEAQ in the germline V gene. The CDR3 runs 15 residues. The chain's CDR3 is CASSLEQGYSSPLHF. DNA of the CDR3: TGTGCCAGCAGCTTAGAACAGGGCTATAGTTCACCCCTCCACTTT.

The chain couples TRBV18 to TRBJ2-4; 7 nucleotides agree with TRBD1. Looked up from germline, CDR1 is KGHSH and CDR2 is LQKENI. The CDR3 is 14 residues long. V trimming: 2 bases; J trimming: 3 bases; junction bases outside the gene matches: 1. The CDR3 bases are TGTGCCAGCTCACCAAGGGACAGCAAAAACATTCAGTACTTC. Translated: CASSPRDSKNIQYF.

This chain joins TRBV24-1 and TRBJ2-3; 9 positions agree with TRBD1. This CDR3 has 16 amino acids. The V gene's germline CDR1 is KGHDR and CDR2 SFDVKD. V was pared by 4 bases and J by 0 bases, with 4 bases of the junction left unmatched. The CDR3 coding sequence is TGTGCCACCAGTGACCTTGACAGGGGGAGCACAGATACGCAGTATTTT. It encodes CATSDLDRGSTDTQYF.

The chain links TRBV13 to TRBJ2-7, with TRBD2 identical over 15 bases. The junction had 1 base not matched to a gene; V was cut back by 5 bases and J by 2 bases. The CDR3 length is 15 residues. CDR1 is PRHDT, CDR2 FYEKMQ, per germline (reference sequence). CDR3 in DNA: TGTGCCAGCAGCCGGACTAGCGGGAGGGCCTACGAGCAGTACTTC. Its protein is CASSRTSGRAYEQYF.

The chain employs TRBV7-9 and TRBJ2-7; TRBD1 agrees at 9 bases. Germline trimming cut 5 bases from V and 3 bases from J; bases unmatched to any gene: 8. The CDR3 sequence is 15 residues long. Germline CDR1 SEHNR, CDR2 FQNEAQ (reference sequence). The CDR3 coding sequence is TGTGCCAGCAGCACCGTCGACAGGGGGATCTACGAGCAGTACTTC. Translation: CASSTVDRGIYEQYF.

Here the CDR3 DNA reads TGCGCCAGCAGCTTGGGTCGAGGGAACAATCAGCCCCAGCATTTT. Its protein is CASSLGRGNNQPQHF. This chain links TRBV5-1 with TRBJ1-5; no clear D gene. V shed 0 bases and J shed 3 bases, with 10 bases lying between them. Germline CDR1 and CDR2: SGHRS and YFSETQ. This CDR3 region has 15 residues.

The rearrangement joins TRBV7-2 to TRBJ1-1; no firm D call. Deletions cut 0 bases from V and 0 bases from J, with 5 bases between. The CDR3 spans 14 residues. In germline, CDR1 is SGHTA, CDR2 FQGNSA. CDR3 nucleotide sequence: TGTGCCAGCAGCTTAGCGCAGTTGAACACTGAAGCTTTCTTT. This translates into CASSLAQLNTEAFF.

The chain has TRBV7-8 and TRBJ1-1, with 8 bases matching TRBD1. With V trimmed by 5 bases and J by 10 bases, 9 bases remained unmatched. The CDR3 consists of 13 residues. In germline, CDR1 is SGHVS, CDR2 FQNEAQ. The CDR3 is CASSPPGTGGAFF. The CDR3 nucleotides read TGTGCCAGCAGCCCCCCGGGGACAGGCGGAGCTTTCTTT.

This chain joins TRBV5-6 and TRBJ1-2; D unclear. The CDR3 covers 13 residues. V gave up 1 base and J gave up 0 bases, with 4 bases separating them. Germline lookup yields CDR1 SGHDT and CDR2 YYEEEE. The CDR3, as DNA: TGTGCCAGCAGCTTGCGGGCTAACTATGGCTACACCTTC. This translates into CASSLRANYGYTF.

The chain recombines TRBV10-1 with TRBJ1-5; TRBD1 agrees at 7 bases. Per the germline V gene, CDR1 is WNHNN and CDR2 is SYGVQD (reference sequence). The ends lost 5 bases at V and 4 bases at J; junction bases unmatched: 2. CDR3 length: 13 amino acids. The CDR3 DNA reads TGCGCCAGCAGTACAGGGGCTAATCAGCCCCAGCATTTT. It translates to CASSTGANQPQHF.

Many counts were recorded for this clone. The V and J genes are TRBV7-8 and TRBJ2-1; 7 nucleotides line up with TRBD2. The V gene end was trimmed by 6 bases and the J gene end by 10 bases; junction bases not matched to a gene: 12. Per the germline V gene, CDR1 is SGHVS and CDR2 is FQNEAQ. The CDR3 is 14 amino acids. CDR3 loop: CASSLLTGTKEQFF. CDR3 DNA sequence: TGTGCCAGCAGTCTTCTCACCGGGACTAAGGAGCAGTTCTTC.

J is TRBJ1-1 and V is TRBV10-2; D is ambiguous. V was trimmed by 4 bases and J by 4 bases, leaving 10 bases between them. CDR3 length equals 13 residues. Germline values: CDR1 WSHSY, CDR2 SAAADI. The CDR3 nucleotides are TGCGCCAGCAGTGGATACGGGAGCACTGAAGCTTTCTTT. Translated, it gives CASSGYGSTEAFF.

This clone was seen only once. The chain uses TRBV5-1 and TRBJ2-7, with 14 bases lining up with TRBD2. The V gene's germline CDR1 is SGHRS and CDR2 YFSETQ. CDR3 length: 16 amino acids. Trimming removed 3 bases from V and 1 base from J; junction bases left unmatched: 3. CDR3 region: CASSSGTSGGSYEQYF. CDR3 DNA: TGCGCCAGCAGCTCCGGGACTAGCGGGGGTTCCTACGAGCAGTACTTC. Drawing the rest from reference TRBV5-1 and TRBJ2-7, the complete variable domain is KAGVTQTPRYLIKTRGQQVTLSCSPISGHRSVSWYQQTPGQGLQFLFEYFSETQRNKGNFPGRFSGRQFSNSRSEMNVSTLELGDSALYLCASSSGTSGGSYEQYFGPGTRLTVT.

J is TRBJ1-2 and V is TRBV19; TRBD1 is a possible D gene (5 bases). The CDR3 covers 16 residues. In germline, CDR1 is LNHDA, CDR2 SQIVND (reference sequence). Trimming took off 4 bases at V and 0 bases at J, with 15 bases between the two ends. This chain's CDR3 is CASSTDGGMANYGYTF. Written as DNA, the CDR3 is TGTGCCAGTAGTACTGACGGGGGGATGGCTAACTATGGCTACACCTTC.

The chain links TRBV30 to TRBJ1-1; the D is unclear. The CDR3 is 10 residues long. The germline gives CDR1 GTSNPN, CDR2 SVGIG (reference sequence). Trimming took 2 bases from V and 7 from J, leaving 5 bases between them. The CDR3 DNA follows: TGTGCCTGGAGTAACGGTGAAGCTTTCTTT. Amino acids: CAWSNGEAFF.

A note on this clone: One end of the junction is discordant with germline, which a read error may explain. This sequence joins TRBV11-2 and TRBJ2-5, with a possible D match to TRBD2 (5 bases). CDR1 and CDR2 from the germline V gene are SGHAT and FQNNGV. The CDR3 spans 16 residues. The CDR3: CASSFFPRRSEEPQYF. The CDR3 DNA reads TGTGCCAGCAGCTTTTTTCCCAGGAGGTCAGAAGAGCCCCAGTACTTC.

This clone came up a few times. The chain links TRBV18 to TRBJ2-5, with 7 bases aligning to TRBD2. The CDR3 has 14 residues. With V trimmed by 3 bases and J by 6 bases, 7 bases remained unmatched. Germline V gene sequence: CDR1 KGHSH, CDR2 LQKENI. This CDR3 reads CASSPGRGVQTQYF. For the CDR3, the DNA is TGTGCCAGCTCACCGGGGAGGGGCGTACAGACCCAGTACTTC.

The genes are TRBV11-2 and TRBJ2-1; possible D gene TRBD2, 6 bases. The V gene lost 5 bases and the J gene lost 6 bases, with 11 bases spanning the gap. The length of the CDR3 is 13 residues. Germline CDR1 SGHAT, CDR2 FQNNGV. The CDR3 sequence is CASSRDWANEQFF. CDR3 bases: TGTGCCAGCAGCCGGGACTGGGCCAATGAGCAGTTCTTC. The complete variable domain, with remaining parts taken from reference TRBV11-2 and TRBJ2-1, reads EAGVAQSPRYKIIEKRQSVAFWCNPISGHATLYWYQQILGQGPKLLIQFQNNGVVDDSQLPKDRFSAERLKGVDSTLKIQPAKLEDSAVYLCASSRDWANEQFFGPGTRLTVL.

The chain employs TRBV9 and TRBJ1-6, with TRBD1 matching over 7 bases. V dropped 0 bases and J dropped 9; count of bases not matched to a gene: 6. The CDR3 is 15 amino acids. The V gene's germline CDR1 is SGDLS and CDR2 YYNGEE. The CDR3 reads CASSVGGQGGSPLHF. In DNA form, the CDR3 reads TGTGCCAGCAGCGTAGGGGGGCAGGGGGGTTCACCCCTCCACTTT.

The rearrangement joins TRBV6-4 to TRBJ1-1; 7 nucleotides line up with TRBD1. The V gene end was trimmed by 2 bases and the J gene end by 7 bases; junction bases not matched to a gene: 4. The CDR3 consists of 13 residues. Germline loops: CDR1 MRHNA, CDR2 SNTAGT. CDR3 coding DNA: TGTGCCAGCAGTGACCATGGGACAGATGAAGCTTTCTTT. Protein product: CASSDHGTDEAFF.

About this clone: An end of the junction does not agree with germline; a read error may underlie this. This chain joins TRBV5-8 and TRBJ2-7, with 8 nucleotides matching TRBD1. Germline V gene lookup returns CDR1 SGHTS and CDR2 YDEGEE. The CDR3 length is 12 residues. CDR3 loop: CASSLSAGGPRF. Written as DNA, the CDR3 is TGTGCCAGCAGCTTGTCGGCAGGGGGCCCACGCTTC.

The chain has TRBV5-1 and TRBJ1-2, with no clear D. The V and J ends lost 3 bases and 1 base respectively, with 19 bases between them. Germline V gives CDR1 SGHRS, CDR2 YFSETQ. The CDR3 extends over 17 amino acids. The CDR3 DNA is TGCGCCAGCAGCTGGGAGTCGACACCCGACAATAACTATGGCTACACCTTC. Amino acid sequence: CASSWESTPDNNYGYTF.

V usage is TRBV4-1 and J usage is TRBJ1-2, with D unclear. V lost 5 bases and J 8 bases, leaving 18 bases between the germline ends. The CDR3 covers 14 residues. Germline CDR1 reads MGHRA; CDR2 reads YSYEKL. CDR3 residues: CASSADWTREGYTF. The CDR3 DNA reads as TGCGCCAGCAGCGCGGACTGGACCCGGGAGGGCTACACCTTC.

J is TRBJ2-7 and V is TRBV28; D possibly corresponds to TRBD1 (7 bases). From germline, CDR1 is MDHEN and CDR2 SYDVKM. V lost 4 bases and J 2 bases, leaving 15 bases between the germline ends. The CDR3 is 15 amino acids. CDR3 coding DNA: TGTGCCAGCAGTTATGCGGGACAGCAGCCCTACGAGCAGTACTTC. Its protein product is CASSYAGQQPYEQYF.

The chain has TRBV24-1 and TRBJ2-1, with 8 bases lining up with TRBD1. The CDR3 has 15 amino acids. Trimming took 1 base from V and 4 from J; bases not matched to a gene: 2. CDR1 KGHDR and CDR2 SFDVKD come from the germline V gene. Here the CDR3 DNA reads TGTGCCACCAGTGATTTTGGGACAGGATACAATGAGCAGTTCTTC. It translates to CATSDFGTGYNEQFF.

The rearrangement uses TRBV7-2 and TRBJ1-3, with D perhaps matching TRBD1 (5 bases). The V and J ends lost 2 bases and 3 bases respectively, with 5 bases between them. The CDR3 is 13 amino acids. Germline CDR1 is SGHTA and CDR2 is FQGNSA. CDR3: CASSLQGGNTIYF. In DNA, the CDR3 is TGTGCCAGCAGCTTACAGGGTGGAAACACCATATATTTT.

This clone has only one observation. The rearrangement joins TRBV11-1 to TRBJ1-2; TRBD1 agrees at 10 bases. This CDR3 is built from 15 residues. V gave up 1 base and J gave up 4 bases; unmatched junction bases: 3. Germline loops: CDR1 SGHAT, CDR2 FQDESV (reference sequence). The DNA for the CDR3 is TGTGCCAGCAGCTTAGAGGGACAGGGGACCTATGGCTACACCTTC. This translates into CASSLEGQGTYGYTF.